The present entry profiles one T cell receptor beta chain with its context. The germline V and J ends were trimmed by 0 bases and 1 base, with 9 bases remaining between them. This CDR3 has 15 residues. CDR1 and CDR2 (germline): MNHGY, SVAAGI. The data were obtained in a study of metastatic and nonmetastatic thyroid tumors. Study context: Samples came from malignant and benign thyroid patients, and repertoires were compared across blood and tumor or nodule tissue.

The authors' processing: It was from CDR3 differences across clinicopathological groups that a distant-metastasis classifier for papillary thyroid cancer was built. TCRdb reprocessed the PCR reads using MiXCR. The V and J calls and clone size are TCRdb's, not the authors'. Of under 15,000 clones in the sample, approximately 12% were seen once. All patients were treatment-naive before thyroid surgery. The chain recombines TRBV6-9 with TRBJ1-1; D gene uncertain. Material: blood. This clonotype was sampled from a female donor with papillary thyroid cancer or a benign thyroid nodule (not recorded which). Some clones in this sample may be carry-over from other donors' samples. The CDR3 protein is CASSYSDVPNTEAFF. CDR3 coding DNA: TGTGCCAGCAGTTATTCGGATGTTCCGAACACTGAAGCTTTCTTT.